This is a list of T cell receptor beta chains from one sample in a study of blood T cell repertoires in COVID-19. Method: immunoSEQ multiplex PCR; TCRdb's copy keeps in-frame clones and lacks some. The table includes about 200,000 clones, just under 85% detected once. Sequenced material: peripheral blood. The receptors shown here come from a human donor with acute or convalescent COVID-19. The donor label of this sample is uncertain. The conserved cysteine and the conserved F or W are not part of the CDR3 here.

>13|TRBJ2-7|TRBV2
ASTERGQSSYEQY
>13|TRBJ2-5|TRBV6-2/TRBV6-3
ASSYLGNWEETQY
>14|TRBJ2-5|TRBV7-2
ASSFPRGSGGETQY
>12|TRBJ1-2|TRBV11-2
ASSFNAGAAGYT
>12|TRBJ2-7|TRBV25-1
ASSDSGFTYEQY
>14|TRBJ2-5|TRBV7-8
ASSLGQGAKWETQY
>13|TRBJ2-1|TRBV7-3
ASSLDRGTYNEQF
>15|TRBJ2-1|TRBV28
ASSLARRGSPYNEQF
>11|TRBJ2-1|TRBV7-9
ASSFDFDGEQF
>14|TRBJ1-5|TRBV4-2
ASSQEGGTFNQPQH
>13|TRBJ1-6|TRBV19
ASAPGQGRNSPLH
>11|TRBJ2-1|TRBV10-3
AIGQGTYNEQF
>12|TRBJ1-3|TRBV2
ASRGTGAGNTIY
>10|TRBJ2-7|TRBV28
ASSLGGYEQY
>11|TRBJ2-7|TRBV7-2
ASSANGGREQY
>14|TRBJ2-5|TRBV7-2
ASSFSPGQGAETQY
>13|TRBJ1-6|TRBV6-5
ASTGSGLQNSPLH
>15|TRBJ1-5|TRBV4-2
ASSQPGTLYSNQPQH
>13|TRBJ2-2|TRBV10-1
ASSPRDRGPGELF
>14|TRBJ1-1|TRBV3-1/TRBV3-2
ASSQDRRPGGAEAF
>12|TRBJ2-5|TRBV11-2
ASSRGLAGETQY
>16|TRBJ2-1|TRBV19
ASSISAPGLAGYNEQF
>13|TRBJ2-5|TRBV18
ASSPGQGLGETQY
>14|TRBJ1-1|TRBV3-1/TRBV3-2
ASSPGTGLPNTEAF
>13|TRBJ1-1|TRBV19
ASSPGTGAKTEAF
>14|TRBJ1-1|TRBV29-1
SVVHRWAGVPPGAF
>12|TRBJ2-7|TRBV29-1
SVIPSGGTYEQY